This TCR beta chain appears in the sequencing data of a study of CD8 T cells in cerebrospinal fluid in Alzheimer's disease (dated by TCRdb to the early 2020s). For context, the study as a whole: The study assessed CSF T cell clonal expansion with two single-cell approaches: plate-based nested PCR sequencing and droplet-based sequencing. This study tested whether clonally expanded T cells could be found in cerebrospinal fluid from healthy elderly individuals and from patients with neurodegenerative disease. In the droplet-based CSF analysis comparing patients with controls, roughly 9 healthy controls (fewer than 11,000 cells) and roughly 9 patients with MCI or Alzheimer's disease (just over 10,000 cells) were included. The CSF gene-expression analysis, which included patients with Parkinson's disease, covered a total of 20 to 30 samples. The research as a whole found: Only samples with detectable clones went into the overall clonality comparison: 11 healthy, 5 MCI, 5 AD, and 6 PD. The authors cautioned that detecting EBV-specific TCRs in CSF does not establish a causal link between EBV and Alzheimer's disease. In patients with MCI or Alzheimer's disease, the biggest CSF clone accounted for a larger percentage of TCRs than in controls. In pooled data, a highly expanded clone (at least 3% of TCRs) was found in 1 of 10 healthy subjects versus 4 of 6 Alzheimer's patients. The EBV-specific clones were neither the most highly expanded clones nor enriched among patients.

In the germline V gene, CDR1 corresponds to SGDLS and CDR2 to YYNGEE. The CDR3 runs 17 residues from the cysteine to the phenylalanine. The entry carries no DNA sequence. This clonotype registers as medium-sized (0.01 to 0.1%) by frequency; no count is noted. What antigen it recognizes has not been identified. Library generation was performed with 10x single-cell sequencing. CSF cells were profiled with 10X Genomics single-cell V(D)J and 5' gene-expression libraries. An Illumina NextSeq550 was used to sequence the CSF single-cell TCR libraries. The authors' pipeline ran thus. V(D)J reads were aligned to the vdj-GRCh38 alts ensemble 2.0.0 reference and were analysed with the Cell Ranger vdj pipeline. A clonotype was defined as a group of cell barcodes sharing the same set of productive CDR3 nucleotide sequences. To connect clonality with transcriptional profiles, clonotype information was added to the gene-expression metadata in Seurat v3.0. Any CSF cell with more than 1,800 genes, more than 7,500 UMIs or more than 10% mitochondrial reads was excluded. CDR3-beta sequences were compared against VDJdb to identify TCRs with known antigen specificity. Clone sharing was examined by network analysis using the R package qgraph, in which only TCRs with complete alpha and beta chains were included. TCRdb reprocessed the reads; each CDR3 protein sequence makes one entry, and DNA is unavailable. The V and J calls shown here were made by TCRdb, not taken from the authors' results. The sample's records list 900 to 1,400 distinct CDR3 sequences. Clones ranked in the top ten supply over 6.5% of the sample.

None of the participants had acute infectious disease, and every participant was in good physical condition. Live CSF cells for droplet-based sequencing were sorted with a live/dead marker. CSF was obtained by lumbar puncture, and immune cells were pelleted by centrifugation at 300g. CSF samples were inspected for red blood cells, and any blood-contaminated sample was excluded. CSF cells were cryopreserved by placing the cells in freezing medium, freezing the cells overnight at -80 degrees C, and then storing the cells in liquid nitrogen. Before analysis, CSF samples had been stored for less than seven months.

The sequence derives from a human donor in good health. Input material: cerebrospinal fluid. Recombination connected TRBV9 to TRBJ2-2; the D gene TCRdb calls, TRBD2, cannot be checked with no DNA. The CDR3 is CASSQGEGLANTGELFF.